This paragraph reports one TCR beta chain. Its antigen remains undetermined. No clone much larger than this one lies a single base away; base qualities are absent. TCR cDNA was made using 5'RACE template switching, a step that added a universal primer site and unique molecular identifiers. cDNA synthesis was primed from both the TCR alpha and TCR beta constant segments. Libraries were amplified in two PCR steps, with sample barcodes and sequencing adapters added in the second step. Libraries were sequenced on Illumina HiSeq 2500 (2x100 bp) or NovaSeq (2x150 bp). On the study's bioinformatics: MIGEC handled demultiplexing of reads and collapsing into UMI consensus sequences, while MiXCR performed V(D)J alignment. Using edgeR on replicate PBMC samples, clonotypes were called vaccine-responding if FDR was below 0.01 and the log2 fold change was above 5 up to day 15. CD4 or CD8 identity was assigned to each bulk clonotype according to whether the clonotype was present at higher abundance in the sequenced CD4 repertoire or the sequenced CD8 repertoire. Through fastp at Q25 and MiXCR, TCRdb rebuilt clones from the public reads, retaining in-frame beta chains. Each record represents a unique CDR3 protein, reported with the most common genes and DNA among its rows. V and J calls and clone size were set by TCRdb, not the authors. The table for this sample lists 150,000 to 200,000 distinct CDR3 sequences; 6.2% of them were counted only once. Approximately 3% of the sample rests with the top ten.

What this sample's treatment or condition label stands for: live attenuated yellow fever vaccine strain. PBMCs were isolated from peripheral blood using a standard Ficoll-Paque protocol. Dynabeads CD4 and CD8 positive selection kits were used to isolate the CD4 and CD8 T-cell fractions. TriZol was used to extract RNA from bulk PBMCs, CD4 and CD8 fractions, and dextramer-positive and dextramer-negative fractions. V is cut by 0 bases and J by 5 bases, and the space between the germline ends is 17 bases. The cysteine opens and the phenylalanine closes a CDR3 of 17 amino acids. Solely the CDR3 DNA is kept, with 51 bases framed from the first base. In the germline V gene, CDR1 corresponds to LGHNA and CDR2 to YNFKEQ. This entry belongs to a study of T cells after yellow fever vaccination (dated by TCRdb to about 2019). Turning to the overall study: The SMART-Seq v4 Ultra Low Input RNA kit was used to prepare libraries from fractions with low cell numbers. To follow T-cell clones before and after primary and booster YFV17D yellow fever vaccination, bulk TCR alpha and beta repertoires were sequenced over time. Two healthy male donors, one aged 18 to 30 and one aged 30 to 40 years, were included in the cohort. Bulk PBMC replicates and cell subsets were isolated from blood drawn at multiple timepoints before and after both primary and secondary immunization.

What the research found in general, with its limitations: The study included only a couple of donors, which limits how far the findings can be generalized. A small fraction of clonotypes showed up in both the CD4 and CD8 compartments, probably as a result of convergent recombination. Most clones expanded after primary vaccination (96% of CD4 and approximately 90% of CD8) were re-detected after the booster, suggesting that broad memory maintenance occurred. Compared with the primary T-cell response, the secondary T-cell response was weaker but faster, peaking on day 5 rather than day 15. Computational filtering was needed because FACS-sorted repertoires could contain abundant contaminating clonotypes from the bulk population.

This sequence uses TRBV4-2 and TRBJ2-1; the D gene is unclear. This sequence was found in a man aged 18 to 35 who received the YFV17D yellow fever vaccine. The sequencing used CD4+ T cells sorted from PBMCs, collected on the day of the first yellow fever vaccination. The CDR3 loop reads CASSQDKGLVRDNEQFF. The bases are TGTGCCAGCAGCCAAGATAAAGGCCTAGTCAGAGACAATGAGCAGTTCTTC.